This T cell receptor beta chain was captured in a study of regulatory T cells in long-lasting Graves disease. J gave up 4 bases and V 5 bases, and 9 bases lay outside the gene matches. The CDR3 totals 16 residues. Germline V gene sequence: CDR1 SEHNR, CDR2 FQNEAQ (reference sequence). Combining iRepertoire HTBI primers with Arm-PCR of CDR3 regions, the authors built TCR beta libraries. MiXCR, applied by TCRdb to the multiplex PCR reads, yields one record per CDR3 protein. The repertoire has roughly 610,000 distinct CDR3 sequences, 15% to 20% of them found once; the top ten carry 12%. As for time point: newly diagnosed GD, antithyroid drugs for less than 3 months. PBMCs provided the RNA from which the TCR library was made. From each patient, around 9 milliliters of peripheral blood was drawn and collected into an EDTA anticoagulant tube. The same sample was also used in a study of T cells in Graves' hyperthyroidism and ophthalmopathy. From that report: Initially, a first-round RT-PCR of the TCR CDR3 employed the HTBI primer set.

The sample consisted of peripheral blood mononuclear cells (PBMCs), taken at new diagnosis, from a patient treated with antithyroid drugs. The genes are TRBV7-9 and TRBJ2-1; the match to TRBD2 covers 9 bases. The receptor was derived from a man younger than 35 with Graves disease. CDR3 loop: CASSPRTSEAYNEQFF. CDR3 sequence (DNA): TGTGCCAGCAGCCCCCGGACTAGCGAGGCTTACAATGAGCAGTTCTTC.